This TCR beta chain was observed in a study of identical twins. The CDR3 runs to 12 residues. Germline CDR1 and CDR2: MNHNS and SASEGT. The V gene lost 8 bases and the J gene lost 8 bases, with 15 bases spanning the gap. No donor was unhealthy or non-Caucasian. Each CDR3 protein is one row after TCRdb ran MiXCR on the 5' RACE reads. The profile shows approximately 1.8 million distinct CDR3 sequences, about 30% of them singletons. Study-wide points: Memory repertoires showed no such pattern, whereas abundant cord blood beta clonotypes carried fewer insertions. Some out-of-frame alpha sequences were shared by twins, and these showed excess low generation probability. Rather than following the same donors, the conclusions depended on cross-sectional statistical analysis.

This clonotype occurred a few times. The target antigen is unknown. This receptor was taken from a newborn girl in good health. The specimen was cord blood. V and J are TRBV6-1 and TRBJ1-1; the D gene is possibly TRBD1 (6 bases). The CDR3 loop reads CASVRTVGEAFF. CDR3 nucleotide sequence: TGTGCCAGCGTTAGGACAGTCGGCGAAGCTTTCTTT.